One sample yielded the 4 T cell receptor beta chains listed below, sequenced in a study of CD8 T cells in Susac syndrome. Reverse transcription of roughly 0.45 to 1 ug RNA used random hexamers. Each CDR3 protein is one row after TCRdb ran MiXCR on the immunoSEQ multiplex PCR reads. The sample has approximately 80,000 distinct CDR3 sequences, about 91% seen once. The sample was CD8+ T cells from PBMCs. These receptors all come from a human donor with multiple sclerosis.

The gene calls are TRBV25-1 and TRBJ2-7; no clear D gene. Looked up from germline, CDR1 is MGHDK and CDR2 is SYGVNS. The germline V and J ends were trimmed by 5 bases and 5 bases, with 19 bases remaining between them. The CDR3 length is 15 residues. Here the CDR3 reads CASSKSIGLKDEQYF. CDR3 DNA: TGTGCCAGCAGTAAATCCATCGGGTTGAAGGACGAGCAGTACTTC.

This clonotype came up a few times. The CDR3 spells CASSLALAKNIQYF. The CDR3, as DNA: TGTGCCAGCAGTTTGGCGCTAGCCAAAAACATTCAGTACTTC. The rearrangement links TRBV12-3 or TRBV12-4 to TRBJ2-4, with D unclear. The CDR3 sequence is 14 residues long. Trimming took 3 bases from V and 0 from J, leaving 6 bases between them.

The table lists this clonotype with a count of one. The V and J genes are TRBV6-5 and TRBJ1-1, with D tentatively TRBD1 (6 bases). Trimming left V 0 bases short and J 3 bases short, with 14 bases between. The CDR3 totals 16 residues. The germline V gene has CDR1 MNHEY and CDR2 SVGAGI. In DNA, the CDR3 is TGTGCCAGCAGTTACTCGAGGGTAGGGGGGTACACTGAAGCTTTCTTT. Translated, it gives CASSYSRVGGYTEAFF.

V usage is TRBV9 and J usage is TRBJ1-1; perhaps TRBD1 as D (5 bases). Germline CDR1 SGDLS, CDR2 YYNGEE. V dropped 0 bases and J dropped 6 bases, with 9 bases sitting between them. CDR3 size: 13 residues. In DNA form, the CDR3 reads TGTGCCAGCAGCGTAGGAGGGGACCCTGAAGCTTTCTTT. It codes for CASSVGGDPEAFF.